This is a list of T cell receptor beta chains from one sample in a study of technical replicates of blood from a few donors. The method was immunoSEQ multiplex PCR; TCRdb's version includes in-frame clones alone and lacks a portion of them. The sample has tens of thousands of clones, around nine tenths seen once. The sample taken for sequencing was PBMCs. The receptor set was obtained from a human donor in good health. Some clones in this sample may be carry-over from other donors' samples. Each CDR3 is given with its conserved first and last residue. The D gene is left open where the match is weak. Expanded clones get a size class; other rows say once, few or many, or leave the size out.

clone size,J gene,D gene,V gene,CDR3 DNA,CDR3 protein
.,TRBJ2-1,TRBD2,TRBV4-1,TGCGCCAGCAGCCGGGCTAGCGGTTACAATGAGCAGTTCTTC,CASSRASGYNEQFF
.,TRBJ1-3,.,TRBV7-9,TGTGCCAGCAGCTGGGGCGGAAACACCATATATTTT,CASSWGGNTIYF
.,TRBJ2-7,TRBD2,TRBV5-1,TGCGCCAGCAGCTTGGCGGGGGGTTCCTCCTACGAGCAGTACTTC,CASSLAGGSSYEQYF
few,TRBJ2-2,.,TRBV23-1,TGCGCCAGCAGTCAATGGCAGGGAGGCACCGGGGAGCTGTTTTTT,CASSQWQGGTGELFF
once,TRBJ2-1,.,TRBV19,TGTGCCAGTAGTATGGCAGCCGGGGGTCGGTCCTACAATGAGCAGTTCTTC,CASSMAAGGRSYNEQFF
.,TRBJ2-1,.,TRBV6-6,TGTGCCAGCAGGGGAGAGGTATCCTACAATGAGCAGTTCTTC,CASRGEVSYNEQFF
.,TRBJ2-5,TRBD1,TRBV6-1,TGTGCCAGCAGTGAAACAGGGGCTAAGTGGGAGACCCAGTACTTC,CASSETGAKWETQYF
.,TRBJ1-5,.,TRBV25-1,TGTGCCAGCAGTCCCCCGGGAGGGACGAATCAGCCCCAGCATTTT,CASSPPGGTNQPQHF
.,TRBJ2-2,.,TRBV5-1,TGCGCCAGCAGCCTAAACACCGGGGAGCTGTTTTTT,CASSLNTGELFF
.,TRBJ2-2,.,TRBV19,TGTGCCAGTAGTATAGTTGGGGGCAGAGGCCTCACCGGGGAGCTGTTTTTT,CASSIVGGRGLTGELFF
once,TRBJ2-1,TRBD2,TRBV5-1,TGCGCCAGCAACCAAGCGGGGAACAATGAGCAGTTCTTC,CASNQAGNNEQFF
.,TRBJ1-5,.,TRBV7-2,TGTGCCAGCAGCACCCGAGACAAGCTGCCCCAGCATTTT,CASSTRDKLPQHF
.,TRBJ2-2,.,TRBV6-5,TGTGCCAGCAGTCACCGGACAGCTCTAAGGGAGCTGTTTTTT,CASSHRTALRELFF
once,TRBJ2-2,.,TRBV7-9,TGTGCCAGCAGCCCACAGGGCACCGGGGAGCTGTTTTTT,CASSPQGTGELFF
.,TRBJ1-4,.,TRBV13,TGTGCCAGCAGCTTTAGGGGTTCAACTAATGAAAAACTGTTTTTT,CASSFRGSTNEKLFF
.,TRBJ1-4,.,TRBV11-2,TGTGCCAGCAGCCCGAGGCGGCTGGATGAAAAACTGTTTTTT,CASSPRRLDEKLFF
.,TRBJ1-2,TRBD1,TRBV2,TGTGCCAGCAGTGTCCTTAACGACAGGGGGATGTACACCTTC,CASSVLNDRGMYTF
.,TRBJ2-5,.,TRBV4-1,TGCGCCAGCAGCCAAGATGTGGGCCCCTGGGAGACCCAGTACTTC,CASSQDVGPWETQYF
.,TRBJ2-2,TRBD1,TRBV7-7,TGTGCCAGCAGCCACGGACAGGGGGCCACCGGGGAGCTGTTTTTT,CASSHGQGATGELFF
once,TRBJ1-4,.,TRBV5-4,TGTGCCAGCAGCCCAGGGAGGCAGGGTCGTGAAAAACTGTTTTTT,CASSPGRQGREKLFF
.,TRBJ1-1,TRBD1,TRBV7-9,TGTGCCAGCAGCTACTACACAGGGGTGGGAGCTGAAGCTTTCTTT,CASSYYTGVGAEAFF
.,TRBJ2-5,TRBD1,TRBV7-2,TGTGCCAGCAGCCGATTACTCGGGACAGGGGGAGAGACCCAGTACTTC,CASSRLLGTGGETQYF
.,TRBJ2-3,.,TRBV7-3,TGTGCCAGCAGCTCACTAGGGGGTGGAGATACGCAGTATTTT,CASSSLGGGDTQYF
.,TRBJ1-6,.,TRBV10-3,TGTGCCATCAGTTCAGGGTCGTTGAATTCACCCCTCCACTTT,CAISSGSLNSPLHF
.,TRBJ1-2,.,TRBV7-9,TGTGCCGAAGAGGTTTTTGGGGGCTACACCTTC,CAEEVFGGYTF
.,TRBJ1-5,TRBD1,TRBV5-6,TGTGCCAGCAGCGTCGGACAGGTTAATCAGCCCCAGCATTTT,CASSVGQVNQPQHF
.,TRBJ2-1,TRBD2,TRBV7-9,TGTGCCAGCAGATCCCCCGGGCGGGGGGGCAATGAGCAGTTCTTC,CASRSPGRGGNEQFF
.,TRBJ2-7,.,TRBV7-2,TGTGCCAGCAGCACAGAGGGAGATATCTACGAGCAGTACTTC,CASSTEGDIYEQYF
.,TRBJ2-5,TRBD1,TRBV5-1,TGCGCCAGCAGCTTGTATTTCCCCACAGGGGGCACAGAGACCCAGTACTTC,CASSLYFPTGGTETQYF
.,TRBJ2-5,TRBD2,TRBV7-9,TGTGCCAGCAGCTACCTAGCGGGACAAGAGACCCAGTACTTC,CASSYLAGQETQYF
once,TRBJ2-7,TRBD1,TRBV7-2,TGTGCCAGTCTGAAACAGGGACAGGGGTCCCCCTACGAGCAGTACTTC,CASLKQGQGSPYEQYF
.,TRBJ2-3,.,TRBV4-1,TGCGCCAGCAGCAAGTTAGGAGGGGGCTCAGATACGCAGTATTTT,CASSKLGGGSDTQYF
.,TRBJ2-5,TRBD2,TRBV5-1,TGCGCCAGCAGCTTGGACAGCGGGAGAGGTGGGGAGACCCAGTACTTC,CASSLDSGRGGETQYF
.,TRBJ2-7,TRBD2,TRBV7-6,TGTGCCAGCAGCTCTGCCAGCGGGAAAGGCGAGCAGTACTTC,CASSSASGKGEQYF
.,TRBJ2-7,.,TRBV30,TGTGCCTGGAGTGACGGGAACTCCTACGAGCAGTACTTC,CAWSDGNSYEQYF
.,TRBJ2-4,TRBD2,TRBV4-3,TGCGCCAGCAGCCAAGATTGGGCGGGAGGGGAGATGGGCATTCAGTACTTC,CASSQDWAGGEMGIQYF
.,TRBJ1-2,.,TRBV29-1,TGCAGCGTTGAAGATCAGGGGATCGGCTATGGCTACACCTTC,CSVEDQGIGYGYTF
once,TRBJ2-7,TRBD1,TRBV13,TGTGCCAGCAGCTTGACAGGGGGCGGCGAGCAGTACTTC,CASSLTGGGEQYF
.,TRBJ1-4,.,TRBV5-4,TGTGCCAGCAGCTTGCGGGCAACTAATGAAAAACTGTTTTTT,CASSLRATNEKLFF
.,TRBJ2-2,.,TRBV18,TGTGCCAGCTCACCGGCACGGAACACCGGGGAGCTGTTTTTT,CASSPARNTGELFF
.,TRBJ2-7,.,TRBV7-3,TGTGCCAGCAGCTCCCAGGCGCAAGGGGCAGAGCAGTACTTC,CASSSQAQGAEQYF
.,TRBJ1-1,.,TRBV25-1,TGTGCCAGCAGTGAACAGGGGTTTAGGGGGAACACTGAAGCTTTCTTT,CASSEQGFRGNTEAFF
.,TRBJ1-4,TRBD1,TRBV5-1,TGCGCCAGCAGCTTGGTTCCGCCGGGACAGGGCAATGAAAAACTGTTTTTT,CASSLVPPGQGNEKLFF
.,TRBJ2-7,.,TRBV5-4,TGTGCCAGCAGTCTGGGGGGGCTGGGGTACGAGCAGTACTTC,CASSLGGLGYEQYF
.,TRBJ1-2,.,TRBV19,TGTGCCAGTAGTATACGGGGGGACTATGGCTACACCTTC,CASSIRGDYGYTF
.,TRBJ1-2,TRBD1,TRBV6-1,TGTGCCAGCAGTACCGGACAGGCAAACACCTATGGCTACACCTTC,CASSTGQANTYGYTF
.,TRBJ2-1,.,TRBV6-5,TGTGCCAGCAGTTACGAGCCGGGATTGGGGGAGCAGTTCTTC,CASSYEPGLGEQFF